These T cell receptor beta chains were read from a single sample in a study of blood T cell repertoires in COVID-19. Generated by immunoSEQ multiplex PCR, the TCRdb table keeps only in-frame clones and is missing some. The sample records more than 120,000 clones, over 75% being singletons. Sequencing used PBMCs or T cells enriched from blood (not recorded which). Receptors originate from a man aged 45-60 years in a cohort exposed to, infected with or recovered from COVID-19 (not recorded which). The CDR3 runs from the conserved cysteine through the conserved F or W. Fields, in order: J gene, clone size, D gene, V gene, CDR3 protein, CDR3 DNA. The D gene is left open where the match is weak. Clone size appears in some rows only: once, few, many, or a class for an expanded clone.

J: TRBJ1-2; size: .; D: TRBD1; V: TRBV5-1; CDR3: CASSFQPPGQGNYGYTF; DNA: TGCGCCAGCAGCTTTCAACCCCCGGGACAGGGGAACTATGGCTACACCTTC
J: TRBJ1-3; size: .; D: TRBD1; V: TRBV19; CDR3: CASSPGQGGTSGNTIYF; DNA: TGTGCCAGTAGCCCCGGACAGGGGGGTACCTCTGGAAACACCATATATTTT
J: TRBJ1-2; size: .; D: .; V: TRBV20-1; CDR3: CSASDFYGYTF; DNA: TGCAGTGCTAGTGACTTTTATGGCTACACCTTC
J: TRBJ2-7; size: .; D: .; V: TRBV5-6; CDR3: CASSPQGMGWGNEQYF; DNA: TGTGCCAGCAGCCCTCAGGGGATGGGGTGGGGCAACGAGCAGTACTTC
J: TRBJ2-3; size: .; D: .; V: TRBV4-1; CDR3: CASSQAATTDTQYF; DNA: TGCGCCAGCAGCCAAGCGGCGACTACAGATACGCAGTATTTT
J: TRBJ1-2; size: once; D: TRBD1; V: TRBV4-3; CDR3: CASSATTGTGIYGYTF; DNA: TGCGCCAGCAGCGCTACTACCGGGACAGGGATCTATGGCTACACCTTC
J: TRBJ2-3; size: .; D: .; V: TRBV7-2; CDR3: CASSLTREFTDTQYF; DNA: TGTGCCAGCAGCTTAACCAGGGAATTCACAGATACGCAGTATTTT
J: TRBJ1-5; size: .; D: .; V: TRBV19; CDR3: CASTLSEGNQPQHF; DNA: TGTGCCAGTACCCTCTCGGAGGGCAATCAGCCCCAGCATTTT
J: TRBJ2-7; size: .; D: TRBD1; V: TRBV4-1; CDR3: CASSQEGTGFYEQYF; DNA: TGCGCCAGCAGCCAAGAAGGGACAGGATTCTACGAGCAGTACTTC
J: TRBJ2-1; size: .; D: .; V: TRBV28; CDR3: CASNGIPTSSYNEQFF; DNA: TGTGCCAGCAACGGGATACCCACAAGCTCCTACAATGAGCAGTTCTTC
J: TRBJ2-5; size: .; D: .; V: TRBV29-1; CDR3: CSANSGSSGTQYF; DNA: TGCAGCGCAAATTCCGGGAGCTCTGGGACCCAGTACTTC
J: TRBJ2-1; size: .; D: .; V: TRBV24-1; CDR3: CATSDTGRNEQFF; DNA: TGTGCCACCAGTGATACAGGGCGGAATGAGCAGTTCTTC
J: TRBJ1-2; size: .; D: .; V: TRBV9; CDR3: CASSLHQGTGYTF; DNA: TGTGCCAGCAGCTTACACCAGGGGACTGGCTACACCTTC
J: TRBJ2-5; size: .; D: .; V: TRBV5-1; CDR3: CASSLGRGETQYF; DNA: TGCGCCAGCAGCTTGGGGAGGGGAGAGACCCAGTACTTC
J: TRBJ2-5; size: .; D: TRBD2; V: TRBV25-1; CDR3: CASSETLGGETQYF; DNA: TGTGCCAGCAGTGAAACTCTCGGGGGGGAGACCCAGTACTTC
J: TRBJ2-7; size: .; D: TRBD2; V: TRBV7-9; CDR3: CASSFPGGYEQYF; DNA: TGTGCCAGCAGCTTCCCGGGGGGCTACGAGCAGTACTTC
J: TRBJ2-7; size: once; D: .; V: TRBV30; CDR3: CAWSVLVESYEQYF; DNA: TGTGCCTGGAGTGTACTTGTAGAGTCCTACGAGCAGTACTTC
J: TRBJ2-3; size: .; D: TRBD2; V: TRBV9; CDR3: CASSVGQTSGGVDTQYF; DNA: TGTGCCAGCAGCGTAGGCCAGACTAGCGGGGGGGTAGATACGCAGTATTTT
J: TRBJ2-2; size: .; D: TRBD2; V: TRBV28; CDR3: CASIGASGRESGELFF; DNA: TGTGCCAGCATTGGAGCTAGCGGGAGGGAATCCGGGGAGCTGTTTTTT
J: TRBJ2-4; size: .; D: .; V: TRBV5-1; CDR3: CASSARRVAKNIQYF; DNA: TGCGCCAGCAGCGCTCGACGGGTAGCCAAAAACATTCAGTACTTC
J: TRBJ2-7; size: .; D: TRBD2; V: TRBV19; CDR3: CATRDGTSGIGEQYF; DNA: TGTGCCACCCGGGATGGGACTAGCGGGATCGGCGAGCAGTACTTC
J: TRBJ1-2; size: .; D: .; V: TRBV19; CDR3: CASSVDRLNNYGYTF; DNA: TGTGCCAGTAGTGTGGACAGACTTAATAACTATGGCTACACCTTC
J: TRBJ1-3; size: .; D: .; V: TRBV30; CDR3: CAWSAGSGNTIYF; DNA: TGTGCCTGGAGTGCGGGGTCTGGAAACACCATATATTTT
J: TRBJ2-6; size: .; D: .; V: TRBV25-1; CDR3: CASSESGVGANVLTF; DNA: TGTGCCAGCAGTGAATCCGGGGTTGGGGCCAACGTCCTGACTTTC